This T cell receptor (beta chain) derives from a study of blood T cell repertoires in COVID-19. Overall study context: Specimens from acute and convalescent COVID-19 originated in the United States, Italy and Spain.

This clone came up once. Study processing details: Nucleated cell counts were estimated from reference gene primer amplification. The table came from immunoSEQ multiplex PCR; TCRdb's copy has only in-frame clones and leaves some out. V, J and clone size are taken as reported in that table, and D and trimming were inferred from the DNA itself. The sample records approximately 220,000 clones, about 87% being singletons. Sequenced material: PBMCs or T cells enriched from blood (not recorded which). The clonotype was recovered from a woman aged 30 to 39 with acute COVID-19.

The CDR3, as DNA: TGTGCCAGCAGCGGCACAGGGGACTCTGGAAACACCATATATTTT. Its translation: CASSGTGDSGNTIYF. This rearrangement joins TRBV9 to TRBJ1-3, with 7 bases aligning to TRBD1. V trimming: 3 bases; J trimming: 0 bases; junction bases outside the gene matches: 3. This CDR3 is built from 15 residues. The V gene's germline CDR1 is SGDLS and CDR2 YYNGEE.